The rows below give T cell receptor beta chains drawn from one sample of a study of breast tumors, draining lymph nodes, adjacent tissues. TCRdb re-called the multiplex PCR reads through MiXCR, storing one row per CDR3 protein. Found here are 150,000 to 200,000 distinct CDR3 sequences, approximately 31% of them singletons; the top ten hold 4% to 5.5%. Sequencing used axillary lymph node tissue. The source of these receptors is a female donor with breast cancer. Some clones in this sample may be carry-over from other donors' samples. Both conserved end residues are part of each CDR3. The order of the fields is V gene, D gene, J gene, CDR3 length, clone size, CDR3 protein, CDR3 DNA. D genes are given only for firm matches. Size is omitted from some rows. Given values are once, few, many or a class for expanded clones.

>TRBV18|.|TRBJ2-2|12|.
CASSLYTGQLFF
TGTGCCAGCTCTCTGTACACCGGGCAGCTGTTTTTT
>TRBV2|.|TRBJ2-1|13|many
CASSWSSYNEQFF
TGTGCCAGCAGTTGGAGCTCCTACAATGAGCAGTTCTTC
>TRBV5-1|.|TRBJ1-5|14|many
CASSLSGDNQPQHF
TGCGCCAGCAGCTTGTCAGGGGACAATCAGCCCCAGCATTTT
>TRBV7-2|.|TRBJ1-2|16|many
CASSPIRVAANYGYTF
TGTGCCAGCAGCCCAATTCGGGTGGCAGCTAACTATGGCTACACCTTC
>TRBV7-3|.|TRBJ2-1|14|many
CASSLALRSDEQFF
TGTGCCAGCAGCTTAGCACTCCGGAGCGATGAGCAGTTCTTC
>TRBV20-1|.|TRBJ1-2|12|.
CSAGGVGYGSTF
.
>TRBV13|.|TRBJ1-2|15|.
CASSLPIGGNYGYTF
TGTGCCAGCAGCTTGCCGATAGGGGGTAACTATGGCTACACCTTC
>TRBV6-5|.|TRBJ2-5|15|many
CASSYSRPTQETQYF
TGTGCCAGCAGTTACTCGAGGCCTACTCAAGAGACCCAGTACTTC
>TRBV5-1|.|TRBJ2-3|15|many
CASSLGDTVFDTQYF
TGCGCCAGCAGCTTGGGCGACACCGTCTTTGATACGCAGTATTTT
>TRBV29-1|.|TRBJ2-7|11|many
CSVVWSYEQYF
TGCAGCGTTGTTTGGTCCTACGAGCAGTACTTC
>TRBV5-1|.|TRBJ1-4|16|once
CASSLRGGLPSEKLFF
TGCGCCAGCAGCCTAAGAGGCGGGCTTCCTTCGGAAAAACTGTTTTTT
>TRBV6-5|TRBD1|TRBJ1-1|17|.
CASSYSGQATMNTEAFF
TGTGCCAGCAGTTACTCTGGACAGGCTACTATGAACACTGAAGCTTTCTTT
>TRBV12-3/TRBV12-4|TRBD2|TRBJ2-4|16|.
CASRSTTGRAKNIQYF
TGTGCCAGCAGGTCGACGACCGGGAGGGCCAAAAACATTCAGTACTTC
>TRBV11-2|TRBD1|TRBJ2-7|13|many
CASSPDRGYEQYF
TGTGCCAGCAGCCCGGACAGGGGTTACGAGCAGTACTTC
>TRBV20-1|.|TRBJ2-3|14|.
CSAKPGRTTDTQYF
TGCAGTGCCAAACCAGGGAGGACCACAGATACGCAGTATTTT
>TRBV2|TRBD2|TRBJ2-1|15|many
CASSHPTSSGPEQFF
TGTGCCAGCAGTCATCCGACTAGCAGCGGGCCTGAGCAGTTCTTC
>TRBV5-1|.|TRBJ2-6|16|many
CASSQGRNSGANVLTF
TGCGCCAGCAGCCAAGGACGGAACTCTGGGGCCAACGTCCTGACTTTC
>TRBV5-6|.|TRBJ1-4|13|.
CASSLMGNEKLFF
TGTGCCAGCAGCTTGATGGGGAATGAAAAACTGTTTTTT
>TRBV7-9|.|TRBJ1-4|13|many
CASSPRPNEKLFF
TGTGCCAGCAGCCCTCGACCTAATGAAAAACTGTTTTTT
>TRBV20-1|TRBD2|TRBJ2-7|17|.
CSARRGLAGATTGERYF
TGCAGTGCTAGAAGAGGACTAGCGGGAGCGACTACAGGGGAGCGGTATTTC
>TRBV9|TRBD2|TRBJ2-4|14|.
CASSVGSGSYIQYF
TGTGCCAGCAGCGTAGGAAGCGGGAGTTACATTCAGTACTTC
>TRBV2|.|TRBJ1-2|13|many
CASSATPNYGYTF
TGTGCCAGCAGTGCGACCCCTAACTATGGCTACACCTTC
>TRBV6-7|.|TRBJ2-4|17|few
CASSHPPGPEEVYIQYF
TGTGCCAGCAGTCACCCCCCCGGCCCGGAGGAGGTTTACATTCAGTACTTC